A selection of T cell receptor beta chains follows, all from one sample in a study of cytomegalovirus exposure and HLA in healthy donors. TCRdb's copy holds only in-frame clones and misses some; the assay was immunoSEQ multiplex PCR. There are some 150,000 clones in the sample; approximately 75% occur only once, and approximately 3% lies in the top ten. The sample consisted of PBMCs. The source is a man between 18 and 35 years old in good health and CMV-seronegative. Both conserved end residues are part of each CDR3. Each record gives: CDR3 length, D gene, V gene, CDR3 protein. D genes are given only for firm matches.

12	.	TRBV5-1	CASSPDRWEAFF
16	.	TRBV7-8	CASSSGVRDWSYEQYF
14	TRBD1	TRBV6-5	CASSSTGGHQPQHF
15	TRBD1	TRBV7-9	CASSYTGGPSEKLFF
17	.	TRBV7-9	CASSLGWWGLRPYEQYF
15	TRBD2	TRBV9	CASSASGGAADTQYF
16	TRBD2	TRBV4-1	CASSQVGTSGGDTQYF
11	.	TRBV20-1	CSAGSPRAQHF
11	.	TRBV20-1	CSARQGTEAFF
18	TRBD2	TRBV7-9	CASSLGAGGRVGTDTQYF
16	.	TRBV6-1	CASSEFPQYSNQPQHF
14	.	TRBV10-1	CASSESTGNTEAFF
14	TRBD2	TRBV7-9	CASSFGGGQETQYF
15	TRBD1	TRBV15	CATSRRQGAYNEQFF
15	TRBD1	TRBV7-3	CASSLGAGGHYEQYF
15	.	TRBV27	CASSSLGHIQNIQYF
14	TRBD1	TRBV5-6	CASSYLGQTYEQYF
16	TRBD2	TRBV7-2	CASSPRVAGGLREQYF
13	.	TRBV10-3	CAISPDTHTGYTF
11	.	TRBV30	CAWGRGQPQHF
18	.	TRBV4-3	CASSQDKGRSHKGYGYTF
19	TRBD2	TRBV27	CASSLSLGLAGGNTGELFF
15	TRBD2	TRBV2	CASTPGGEELSEQYF
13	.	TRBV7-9	CASSSRGNTEAFF
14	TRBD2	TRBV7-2	CASSLGTRNNEQFF
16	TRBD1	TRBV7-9	CASSFGQGRRDTEAFF
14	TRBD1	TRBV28	CASSLLPNRGKLFF
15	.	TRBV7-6	CASSLGGRAAYEQYF
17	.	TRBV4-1	CASSQETTPQGLYGYTF
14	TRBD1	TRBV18	CASSTRQGGYGYTF